The present entry profiles one TCR beta chain with its context. As handled by the study authors: Nucleated cell number was recorded as an estimate derived from reference gene primer amplification. Assay used: immunoSEQ multiplex PCR; TCRdb lists only in-frame clones, some missing. From that table come the V and J calls and clone size; the DNA was used to work out D and trimming. Among around 200,000 clones listed, more than 85% were seen once. The data were obtained in a study of blood T cell repertoires in COVID-19. Study details: The origin of the acute and convalescent COVID-19 samples was the United States, Italy and Spain. From T cells, B-cell-depleted T cells, or PBMCs came the material, which was cDNA or gDNA.

The CDR3 consists of 13 residues. Germline V lookup: CDR1 MDHEN, CDR2 SYDVKM. Germline trimming cut 10 bases from V and 7 bases from J; bases unmatched to any gene: 8. Sequenced sample: peripheral blood. This sequence was found in a man aged 40-49 years with active or convalescent COVID-19. This chain uses TRBV28 with TRBJ1-4; 8 bases line up with TRBD1. The CDR3: CATDRGGGEKLFF. As DNA, the CDR3 is TGTGCCACCGACAGGGGCGGAGGTGAAAAACTGTTTTTT.